Below, one T cell receptor beta chain is given with its context. The target of this receptor is not known. Base qualities are not at hand, and no much larger clone is one base apart. Collaborating institutions collected whole blood in K2EDTA tubes following their own protocols. For TCRbeta analysis, collaborators shipped samples as frozen whole blood, isolated PBMCs, or DNA extracted from either of those sample types. TCRbeta CDR3 regions were amplified from genomic DNA by means of the immunoSEQ Assay, a bias-controlled multiplex PCR. On the authors' methods: Within the assay, amplification of reference gene primers was used to estimate how many nucleated cells each sample contained. Sequence reads were collapsed and filtered to measure the absolute abundance of every unique TCRbeta CDR3 rearrangement. For each sample, productive Simpson clonality was calculated as the square root of Simpson's diversity index over productive rearrangements. TCRdb's version of the immuneACCESS table is confined to in-frame rearrangements and falls short of the full clone set. An unresolved V gene accounts for under half of the shortfall where checked; the remainder is of unknown origin. V and J calls and clone size are those listed in that table; D and trimming were worked out from the DNA. Here the sample has roughly 150,000 clones; about four fifths occur a single time. Jointly, the top ten make up approximately 2% of the sample.

The data originate from a study of blood T cell repertoires in COVID-19 (dated by TCRdb to 2018 to 2021). The study in broad terms: Samples covering the acute and convalescent phases of COVID-19 were provided by collaborators in the United States, Italy and Spain. The prospective study material was composed of cDNA or gDNA derived from T cells, B-cell-depleted T cells, or PBMCs. Subjects who had been exposed to COVID-19, were actively infected with it, or had recovered from it provided the deeply sampled blood TCRbeta repertoires that made up the dataset. The repertoires were released in a freely available public database meant as a resource for research on the immune response to SARS-CoV-2. Samples were obtained from the ongoing ImmuneRACE study (first 160 participants) and from some 1,200 subjects provided by 6 global collaborators. The sample metadata nearly always contained a de-identified subject ID, COVID-19 status, age in years and sex. Where available, HLA class I and class II types were obtained from metadata supplied by the sample provider rather than from assay-based typing. Results and caveats for the whole study, not just this receptor: Clinical and demographic metadata were provided uncurated, with the amount varying by source and participant.

The CDR3 spans 17 residues, from the cysteine through the phenylalanine. The entry retains the CDR3 DNA only, 51 bases that are in frame from base 1. Reading the germline V gene gives CDR1 SGHTA and CDR2 FQGNSA. V loses 2 bases at its end and J loses 7 bases; junction bases beyond the gene matches: 12. The sequenced sample was peripheral blood. The rearrangement combines TRBV7-2 with TRBJ2-1; 9 bases in the middle match TRBD2. The TCR sequence derives from a woman older than 75 with acute or convalescent COVID-19. Here is the DNA: TGTGCCAGCAGCTTAATTAGCGGGGGCTCCTTTGGGAATGAGCAGTTCTTC. This is translated as CASSLISGGSFGNEQFF. Here the CDR3 is joined to the reference TRBV7-2 and TRBJ2-1 genes, and the full variable domain is: GAGVSQSPSNKVTEKGKDVELRCDPISGHTALYWYRQSLGQGLEFLIYFQGNSAPDKSGLPSDRFSAERTGGSVSTLTIQRTQQEDSAVYLCASSLISGGSFGNEQFFGPGTRLTVL.